The 7 T cell receptor beta chains given below trace back to one sample, sequenced in a study of identical twins. Via MiXCR, TCRdb re-called the 5' RACE reads, giving one row per CDR3 protein. This table has a few hundred thousand distinct CDR3 sequences, around 9.6% appearing once. This sample was also put to use in a study of yellow fever vaccine responses in identical twins.

Sequencing was performed on PBMCs. Every receptor here comes from a woman in her late teens or twenties in good health.

This clonotype has only a few counts. The V gene is TRBV3-1, the J gene TRBJ2-1, with D possibly matching TRBD1 (6 bases). Trimming left V 0 bases short and J 6 bases short, with 18 bases between. Germline V gene data show CDR1 as LGHDT and CDR2 as YNNKEL (reference sequence). This CDR3 comprises 17 residues. In DNA form, the CDR3 reads TGTGCCAGCAGCCAAGATGGTCAGGGGCATCGGGTCAATGAGCAGTTCTTC. It is translated as CASSQDGQGHRVNEQFF.

This clonotype has ten or more counts. V and J are TRBV4-3 and TRBJ2-3; D not resolved. Trimming left V 1 base short and J 4 bases short, with 9 bases between. Germline CDR1 and CDR2: LGHNA and YSLEER. This CDR3 spans 14 amino acids. CDR3 DNA sequence: TGCGCCAGCAGCCAAGGGGCGTTGGCAGATACGCAGTATTTT. It translates to CASSQGALADTQYF.

This clonotype has a handful of counts. The rearrangement uses TRBV28 and TRBJ1-5; D call uncertain. This CDR3 has 11 amino acids. The germline V and J ends were trimmed by 6 bases and 3 bases, with 3 bases remaining between them. Germline CDR1 and CDR2: MDHEN and SYDVKM. CDR3 sequence (DNA): TGTGCCAGCAGAGACAATCAGCCCCAGCATTTT. Translation gives CASRDNQPQHF.

In its sample, this clonotype was seen a few times. At one end the junction does not follow the germline gene, possibly because of a read error. The chain employs TRBV6-1 and TRBJ2-7, with 7 bases matching TRBD2. The CDR3 loop spans 14 amino acids. Germline values: CDR1 MNHNS, CDR2 SASEGT. CDR3 sequence: CASSSTGLNYEQYF. In DNA form, the CDR3 reads TGCGCCAGCAGCTCAACGGGACTAAACTACGAGCAGTACTTC.

J is TRBJ2-1 and V is TRBV28, with 16 bases matching TRBD2. The V and J ends lost 6 bases and 3 bases, in that order; junction bases with no gene match: 11. The germline CDR1 and CDR2 sequences are MDHEN and SYDVKM. This CDR3 spans 19 amino acids. For the CDR3, the DNA is TGTGCCAGCAGACCATCAACCGGGACTAGCGGGAGGGGCTACAATGAGCAGTTCTTC. Protein sequence: CASRPSTGTSGRGYNEQFF.

This clonotype was seen more than once but under ten times. The chain uses TRBV6-2 or TRBV6-3 and TRBJ2-1; possible D gene TRBD2, 6 bases. Germline loops: CDR1 MNHEY, CDR2 SVGEGT. Trimming left V 8 bases short and J 4 bases short, with 12 bases between. This CDR3 spans 13 amino acids. This CDR3 reads CASYSGGYNEQFF. For the CDR3, the DNA is TGTGCCAGCTATAGCGGTGGATACAATGAGCAGTTCTTC.

This clonotype showed up many times. This chain joins TRBV28 and TRBJ2-7; D might be TRBD1 or TRBD2, each matching 6 bases. Trimming stripped 3 bases from V and 5 bases from J, with 17 bases between. Germline-derived CDR1 and CDR2 are MDHEN and SYDVKM. The length of the CDR3 is 15 residues. CDR3 region: CASSFFSWRGNEQYF. In nucleotides, the CDR3 is TGTGCCAGCAGTTTCTTCTCGTGGAGGGGGAACGAGCAGTACTTC.